The subject of this entry is one T cell receptor (beta chain). Germline CDR1 and CDR2: LNHDA and SQIVND (reference sequence). This CDR3 is 13 amino acids long. After removal of 7 bases from V and 2 bases from J, the junction contained 4 bases not matched to a gene. Authors' analysis steps: Researchers report that nucleated cell counts were estimated from reference gene primer amplification. Only in-frame clones appear in the TCRdb table, and some are missing; sequencing was by immunoSEQ multiplex PCR. The D gene and trimming were derived from the DNA, and the V and J assignments and clone size from that table. The repertoire holds 120,000 to 150,000 clones, with 84% as singletons. These data belong to a study of blood T cell repertoires in COVID-19. At the level of the study: Sites in the United States, Italy and Spain provided acute and convalescent COVID-19 samples. The analysed material was cDNA or gDNA that came from T cells, B-cell-depleted T cells, or PBMCs.

Sample: peripheral blood. The chain recombines TRBV19 with TRBJ2-7, with 8 bases lining up with TRBD1. This receptor was taken from a human donor in a cohort sampled during active COVID-19. CDR3 residues: CASTPGQAYEQYF. CDR3 nucleotide sequence: TGTGCCAGTACCCCGGGACAGGCCTACGAGCAGTACTTC.